The rows below give T cell receptor beta chains drawn from one sample of a study of cytomegalovirus exposure and HLA in healthy donors. Assay: immunoSEQ multiplex PCR; the TCRdb copy retains only in-frame clones and omits some. The sample shows 150,000 to 170,000 clones, under 85% of them seen only once. The material sequenced was PBMCs. Receptor source: a man between 18 and 29 years old in good health and CMV-seronegative. Both conserved end residues are part of each CDR3. Fields, in order: V gene, J gene, clone size, D gene, CDR3 protein, CDR3 DNA. D genes are given only for firm matches. Size is stated for part of the rows, as once, few or many counts, or as a class when the clone is expanded.

TRBV7-6	TRBJ2-1	-	-	CASSFRASSYNEQFF	TGTGCCAGCAGCTTCCGAGCGAGCTCCTACAATGAGCAGTTCTTC
TRBV6-5	TRBJ2-7	-	TRBD1	CASSHQDRGYEQYF	TGTGCCAGCAGCCACCAGGACAGGGGGTACGAGCAGTACTTC
TRBV7-9	TRBJ2-7	once	-	CASSLAYIEQYF	TGTGCCAGCAGCTTAGCGTACATAGAGCAGTACTTC
TRBV19	TRBJ1-2	-	-	CASSIDVGPGVTYGYTF	TGTGCCAGTAGTATAGATGTTGGCCCAGGGGTAACCTATGGCTACACCTTC
TRBV29-1	TRBJ1-1	-	-	CSVEAVHTEAFF	TGCAGCGTTGAGGCCGTGCACACTGAAGCTTTCTTT
TRBV5-6	TRBJ1-2	-	-	CASSLEGSEEGTF	TGTGCCAGCAGCTTGGAAGGGAGTGAAGAGGGCACCTTC
TRBV5-5	TRBJ1-5	-	-	CASSPRVAGQPQHF	TGTGCCAGCAGCCCCAGGGTGGCTGGTCAGCCCCAGCATTTT
TRBV4-1	TRBJ2-2	-	TRBD1	CASSPTGSTGELFF	TGCGCCAGCAGCCCGACAGGGAGTACCGGGGAGCTGTTTTTT
TRBV5-1	TRBJ2-4	few	-	CASSSGVGGSQYF	TGCGCCAGCAGCAGTGGGGTTGGGGGGAGTCAGTACTTC
TRBV4-1	TRBJ1-2	-	-	CASSRGSGANYGYTF	TGCGCCAGCAGCCGCGGTTCGGGAGCGAACTATGGCTACACCTTC
TRBV2	TRBJ1-4	-	-	CANRDTLDGKLLF	TGTGCCAACCGGGACACCCTAGACGGGAAACTGCTTTTT
TRBV5-1	TRBJ2-1	-	TRBD2	CASSPLLAGGNEQFF	TGCGCCAGCAGCCCCCTTCTGGCGGGGGGAAATGAGCAGTTCTTC
TRBV19	TRBJ2-5	-	TRBD1	CASSWDREETQYF	TGTGCCAGTAGTTGGGACAGGGAGGAGACCCAGTACTTC
TRBV18	TRBJ2-5	-	-	CASSPKVERRRETQYF	TGTGCCAGCTCACCCAAAGTTGAGCGGAGAAGGGAGACCCAGTACTTC
TRBV7-2	TRBJ1-2	few	TRBD1	CASNPGQGLYNGYTF	TGTGCCAGCAACCCGGGACAGGGGCTGTATAATGGCTACACCTTC
TRBV29-1	TRBJ1-1	-	TRBD1	CSVVGTDSLEAFF	TGCAGCGTTGTAGGGACAGATTCCCTTGAAGCTTTCTTT
TRBV28	TRBJ2-5	-	-	CASSLDTGPQETQYF	TGTGCCAGCAGTTTAGATACAGGGCCCCAAGAGACCCAGTACTTC
TRBV19	TRBJ1-1	-	TRBD1	CAIKDRGHRNAFF	TGTGCCATTAAAGACAGGGGGCATCGGAATGCTTTCTTT
TRBV19	TRBJ2-5	few	TRBD1	CASSINRGKETQYF	TGTGCCAGTAGTATCAACAGGGGGAAAGAGACCCAGTACTTC
TRBV11-2	TRBJ2-3	-	TRBD2	CASSLDSRLAGSGDTQYF	TGTGCCAGCAGCTTAGATTCCAGACTAGCGGGGTCGGGAGATACGCAGTATTTT
TRBV5-1	TRBJ2-7	-	-	CASSLALDSSYEQYF	TGCGCCAGCAGCTTGGCCCTTGACTCATCCTACGAGCAGTACTTC
TRBV5-4	TRBJ1-1	-	TRBD1	CASSSRTGDTEAFF	TGTGCCAGCAGCTCGCGGACAGGGGACACTGAAGCTTTCTTT
TRBV21-1	TRBJ2-5	-	-	CASSPLGTGGATQYF	TGTGCCAGCAGCCCCCTGGGGACAGGGGGCGCGACCCAGTACTTC
TRBV27	TRBJ1-4	-	-	CASRFEGATNEKLFF	TGTGCCAGCAGATTCGAAGGGGCAACTAATGAAAAACTGTTTTTT
TRBV18	TRBJ2-5	-	-	CASSPMRETQYF	TGTGCCAGCTCACCCATGAGGGAGACCCAGTACTTC
TRBV6-1	TRBJ2-1	once	-	CASSGGGGEYNEQFF	TGTGCCAGCAGTGGCGGAGGGGGGGAGTACAATGAGCAGTTCTTC
TRBV7-9	TRBJ2-7	few	-	CASSLPGYSYEQYF	TGTGCCAGCAGCTTACCAGGGTACTCCTACGAGCAGTACTTC
TRBV18	TRBJ1-2	few	-	CASSPAPGNKIYGYTF	TGTGCCAGCTCACCAGCTCCGGGAAACAAGATCTATGGCTACACCTTC
TRBV10-2	TRBJ2-5	-	-	CASKEQDTQETQYF	TGCGCCAGCAAGGAACAGGACACGCAAGAGACCCAGTACTTC
TRBV25-1	TRBJ2-5	-	-	CASSSEEETQYF	TGTGCCAGCAGCAGTGAGGAGGAGACCCAGTACTTC
TRBV4-1	TRBJ1-5	-	-	CASSQTGFSNQPQHF	TGCGCCAGCAGCCAAACGGGGTTCTCTAATCAGCCCCAGCATTTT
TRBV10-3	TRBJ1-5	few	-	CAISDSRVGNQPQHF	TGTGCCATCAGTGACTCCAGGGTGGGCAATCAGCCCCAGCATTTT
TRBV7-9	TRBJ1-1	-	-	CASSPKDRLNTEAFF	TGTGCCAGCAGCCCGAAAGACAGGCTGAACACTGAAGCTTTCTTT
TRBV30	TRBJ1-6	-	-	CAWKELTHSYNSPLHF	TGTGCCTGGAAGGAGCTAACCCACTCCTATAATTCACCCCTCCACTTT
TRBV19	TRBJ1-2	-	TRBD1	CASSLTGGLSAYGYTF	TGTGCCAGTAGTCTGACAGGGGGCCTATCTGCCTATGGCTACACCTTC
TRBV2	TRBJ1-6	few	-	CASSLNSPLHF	TGTGCCAGCAGTCTTAATTCACCCCTCCACTTT
TRBV7-9	TRBJ2-7	-	-	CSSSFDRYEQYF	TGTTCCAGCAGCTTCGACAGGTACGAGCAGTACTTC
TRBV5-1	TRBJ1-2	-	-	CASSDNPGHPYGYTF	TGCGCCAGCAGCGACAATCCGGGACACCCCTATGGCTACACCTTC
TRBV18	TRBJ1-1	-	-	CASSPLSGQTFKGTEAFF	TGTGCCAGCTCACCACTTAGCGGGCAGACATTCAAGGGCACTGAAGCTTTCTTT
TRBV6-4	TRBJ2-7	-	-	CASSDRIRGEQYF	TGTGCCAGCAGTGACAGAATCAGGGGCGAGCAGTACTTC
TRBV19	TRBJ1-1	-	TRBD1	CASRTGALNTEAFF	TGTGCCAGTAGGACAGGGGCCTTGAACACTGAAGCTTTCTTT
TRBV9	TRBJ2-1	-	-	CASSVGTQQRLGVNEQFF	TGTGCCAGCAGCGTCGGGACACAACAGAGACTGGGGGTCAATGAGCAGTTCTTC
TRBV2	TRBJ1-6	once	TRBD1	CARDRGNSPLHF	TGTGCCAGGGACAGGGGTAATTCACCCCTCCACTTT
TRBV27	TRBJ2-1	-	-	CASSAWARSNEQFF	TGTGCCAGCAGTGCATGGGCCCGCAGCAATGAGCAGTTCTTC
TRBV5-4	TRBJ2-3	-	TRBD2	CASSFSPSGGADTQYF	TGTGCCAGCAGCTTTAGCCCTAGCGGGGGGGCAGATACGCAGTATTTT